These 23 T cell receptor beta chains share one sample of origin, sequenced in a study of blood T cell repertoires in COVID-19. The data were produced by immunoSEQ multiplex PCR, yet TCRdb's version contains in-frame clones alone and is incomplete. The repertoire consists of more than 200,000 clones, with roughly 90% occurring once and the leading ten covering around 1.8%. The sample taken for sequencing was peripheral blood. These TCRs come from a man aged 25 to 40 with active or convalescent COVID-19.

The DNA for the CDR3 is TGCGCCAGCAGCCTTTTCCAGGGGGGAGCCTACGAGCAGTACTTC. Its protein is CASSLFQGGAYEQYF. The chain links TRBV4-1 to TRBJ2-7; a weak D match, TRBD1 (7 bases). V lost 4 bases, J lost 2 bases, and 15 bases lay in between. The CDR3 consists of 15 residues. Germline V gene data show CDR1 as MGHRA and CDR2 as YSYEKL.

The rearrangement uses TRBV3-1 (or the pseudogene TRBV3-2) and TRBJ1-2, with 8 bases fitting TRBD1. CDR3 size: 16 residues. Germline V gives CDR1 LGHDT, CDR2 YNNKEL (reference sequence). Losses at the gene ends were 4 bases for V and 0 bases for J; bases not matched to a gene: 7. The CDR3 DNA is TGTGCCAGCAGCCCTTACGACAGGGGAGCTAACTATGGCTACACCTTC. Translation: CASSPYDRGANYGYTF.

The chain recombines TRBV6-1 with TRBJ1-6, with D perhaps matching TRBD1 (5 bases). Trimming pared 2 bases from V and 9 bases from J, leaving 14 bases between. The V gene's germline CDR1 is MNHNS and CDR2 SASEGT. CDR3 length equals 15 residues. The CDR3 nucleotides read TGTGCCAGCAGTGAATTCTACGGGGGGTCTTCACCCCTCCACTTT. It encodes CASSEFYGGSSPLHF.

The CDR3 sequence is CASSFQTGQNTEAFF. CDR3 DNA sequence: TGCGCCAGCAGCTTCCAGACAGGACAGAACACTGAAGCTTTCTTT. This chain uses TRBV5-1 with TRBJ1-1; tentative D call: TRBD1 (6 bases). V gave up 2 bases and J gave up 1 base, with 12 bases separating them. CDR3 length: 15 amino acids. Germline loops: CDR1 SGHRS, CDR2 YFSETQ.

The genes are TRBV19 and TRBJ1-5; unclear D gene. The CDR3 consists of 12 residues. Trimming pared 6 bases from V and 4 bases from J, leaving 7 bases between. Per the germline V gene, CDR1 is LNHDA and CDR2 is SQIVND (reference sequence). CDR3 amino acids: CASREPNQPQHF. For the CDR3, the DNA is TGTGCCAGTAGGGAGCCTAATCAGCCCCAGCATTTT.

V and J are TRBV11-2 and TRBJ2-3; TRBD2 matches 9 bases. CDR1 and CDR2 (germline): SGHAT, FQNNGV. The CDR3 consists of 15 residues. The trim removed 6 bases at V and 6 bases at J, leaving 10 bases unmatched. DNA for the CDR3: TGTGCCAGCAGGAAGGCGGGCGGGGGGGCGGATACGCAGTATTTT. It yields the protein CASRKAGGGADTQYF.

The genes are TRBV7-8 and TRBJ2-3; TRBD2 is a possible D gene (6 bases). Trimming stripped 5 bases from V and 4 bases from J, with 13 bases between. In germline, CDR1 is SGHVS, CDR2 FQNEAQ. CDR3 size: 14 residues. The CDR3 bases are TGTGCCAGCAGCCGAGGACTACCGGCAGATACGCAGTATTTT. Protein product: CASSRGLPADTQYF.

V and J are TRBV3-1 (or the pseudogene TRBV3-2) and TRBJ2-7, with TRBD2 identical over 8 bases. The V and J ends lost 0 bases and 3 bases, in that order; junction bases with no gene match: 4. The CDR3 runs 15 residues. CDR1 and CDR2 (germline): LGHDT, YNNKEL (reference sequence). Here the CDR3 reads CASSQDAGGYYEQYF. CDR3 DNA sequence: TGTGCCAGCAGCCAAGACGCGGGGGGTTACTACGAGCAGTACTTC.

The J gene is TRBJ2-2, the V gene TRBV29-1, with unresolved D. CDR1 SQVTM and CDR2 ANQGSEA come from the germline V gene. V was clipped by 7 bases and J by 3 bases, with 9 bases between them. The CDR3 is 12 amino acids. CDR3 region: CSAPKYTGELFF. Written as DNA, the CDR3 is TGCAGCGCCCCTAAGTACACCGGGGAGCTGTTTTTT.

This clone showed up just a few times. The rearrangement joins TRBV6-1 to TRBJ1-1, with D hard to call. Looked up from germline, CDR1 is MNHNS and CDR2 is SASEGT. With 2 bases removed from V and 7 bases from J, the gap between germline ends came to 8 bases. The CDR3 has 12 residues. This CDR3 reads CASSEQRREAFF. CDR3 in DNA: TGTGCCAGCAGTGAACAGCGGCGTGAAGCTTTCTTT.

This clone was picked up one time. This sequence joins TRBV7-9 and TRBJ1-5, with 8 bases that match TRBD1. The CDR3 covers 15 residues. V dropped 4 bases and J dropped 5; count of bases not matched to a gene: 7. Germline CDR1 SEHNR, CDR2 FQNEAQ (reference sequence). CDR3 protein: CASSSTGGWDQPQHF. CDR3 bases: TGTGCCAGCAGCTCAACAGGGGGTTGGGATCAGCCCCAGCATTTT.

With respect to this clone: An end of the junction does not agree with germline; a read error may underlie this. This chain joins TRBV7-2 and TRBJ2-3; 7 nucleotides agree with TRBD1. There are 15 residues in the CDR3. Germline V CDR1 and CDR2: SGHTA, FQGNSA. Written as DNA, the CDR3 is TGTGCCAGCAGCTTATGGGGTTTGGGGACAGATCCGCAGTATTTT. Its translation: CASSLWGLGTDPQYF.

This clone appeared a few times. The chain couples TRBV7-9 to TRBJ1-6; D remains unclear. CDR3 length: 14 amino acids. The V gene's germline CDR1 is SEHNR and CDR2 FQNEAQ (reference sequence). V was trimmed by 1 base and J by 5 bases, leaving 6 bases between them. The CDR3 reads CASSLGRDNSPLHF. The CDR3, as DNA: TGTGCCAGCAGCTTAGGACGGGATAATTCACCCCTCCACTTT.

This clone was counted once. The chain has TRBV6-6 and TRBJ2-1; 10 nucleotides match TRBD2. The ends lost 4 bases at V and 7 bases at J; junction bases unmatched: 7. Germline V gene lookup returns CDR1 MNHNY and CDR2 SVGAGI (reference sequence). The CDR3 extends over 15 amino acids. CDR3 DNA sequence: TGTGCCAGCAGTTCCCAACTAGCGGGGTTGAATGAGCAGTTCTTC. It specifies CASSSQLAGLNEQFF.

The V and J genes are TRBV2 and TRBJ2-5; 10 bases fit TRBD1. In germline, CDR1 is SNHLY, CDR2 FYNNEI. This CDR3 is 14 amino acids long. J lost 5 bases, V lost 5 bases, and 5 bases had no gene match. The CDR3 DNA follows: TGTGCCAGCAGTCGGGACAGGGGTATGGAGACCCAGTACTTC. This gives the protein CASSRDRGMETQYF.

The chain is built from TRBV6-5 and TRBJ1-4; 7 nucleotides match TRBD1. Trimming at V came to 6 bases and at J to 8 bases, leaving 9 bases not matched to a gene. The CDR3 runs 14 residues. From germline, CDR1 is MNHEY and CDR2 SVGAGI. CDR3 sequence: CASRTTGVYEKLFF. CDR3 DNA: TGTGCCAGCAGAACAACAGGGGTGTACGAAAAACTGTTTTTT.

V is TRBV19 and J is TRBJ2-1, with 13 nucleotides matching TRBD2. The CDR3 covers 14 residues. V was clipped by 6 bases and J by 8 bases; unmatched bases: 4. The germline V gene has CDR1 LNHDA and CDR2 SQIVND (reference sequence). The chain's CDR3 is CASRLLAGGDEQFF. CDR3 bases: TGTGCCAGTAGACTACTAGCGGGGGGGGATGAGCAGTTCTTC.

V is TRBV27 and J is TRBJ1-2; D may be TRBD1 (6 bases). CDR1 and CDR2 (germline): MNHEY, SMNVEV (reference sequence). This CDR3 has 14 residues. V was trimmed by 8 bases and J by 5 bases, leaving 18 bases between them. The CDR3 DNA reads TGTGCCAGCTCCCCGGGGGGCGCAGGGTATGGCTACACCTTC. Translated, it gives CASSPGGAGYGYTF.

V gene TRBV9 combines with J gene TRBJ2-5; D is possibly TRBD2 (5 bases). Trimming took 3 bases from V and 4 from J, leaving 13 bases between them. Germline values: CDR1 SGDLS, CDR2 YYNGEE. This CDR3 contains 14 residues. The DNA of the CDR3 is TGTGCCAGCAGCGGCGGGCTGTCAAGAGAGACCCAGTACTTC. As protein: CASSGGLSRETQYF.

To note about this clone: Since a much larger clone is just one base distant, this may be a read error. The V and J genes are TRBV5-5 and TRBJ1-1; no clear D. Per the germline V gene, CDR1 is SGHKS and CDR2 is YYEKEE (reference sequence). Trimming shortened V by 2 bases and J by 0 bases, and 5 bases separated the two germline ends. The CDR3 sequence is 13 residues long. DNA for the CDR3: TGTGCCAGCAGCTTCCAGATGAACACTGAAGCTTTCTTT. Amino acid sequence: CASSFQMNTEAFF.

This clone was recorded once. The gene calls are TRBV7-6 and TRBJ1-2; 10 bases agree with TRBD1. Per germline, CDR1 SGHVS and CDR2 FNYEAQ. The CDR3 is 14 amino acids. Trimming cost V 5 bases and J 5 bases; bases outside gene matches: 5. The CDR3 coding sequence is TGTGCCAGCAGCCCGGGGACAGGGGAATATGGCTACACCTTC. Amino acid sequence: CASSPGTGEYGYTF. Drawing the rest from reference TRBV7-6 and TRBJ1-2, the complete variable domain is GAGVSQSPRYKVTKRGQDVALRCDPISGHVSLYWYRQALGQGPEFLTYFNYEAQQDKSGLPNDRFSAERPEGSISTLTIQRTEQRDSAMYRCASSPGTGEYGYTFGSGTRLTVV.

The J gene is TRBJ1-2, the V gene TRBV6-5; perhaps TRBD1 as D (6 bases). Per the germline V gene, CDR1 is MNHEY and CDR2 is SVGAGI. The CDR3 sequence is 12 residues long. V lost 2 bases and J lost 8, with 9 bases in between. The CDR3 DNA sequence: TGTGCCAGCAGTTACGGGCAGGGGGGCTACACCTTC. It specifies CASSYGQGGYTF.

This chain's CDR3 is CASEWAPTSGGLNTGELFF. Here the CDR3 DNA reads TGTGCCAGTGAGTGGGCCCCCACTAGCGGGGGGTTGAACACCGGGGAGCTGTTTTTT. This chain joins TRBV19 and TRBJ2-2; 12 bases map to TRBD2. Per germline, CDR1 LNHDA and CDR2 SQIVND (reference sequence). The CDR3 has 19 amino acids. The V segment lost 8 bases and the J segment 1 base; nucleotides outside the gene matches: 14.